This T cell receptor (beta chain) was sequenced for a study of cytomegalovirus exposure and HLA in healthy donors. This CDR3 contains 12 residues. Between the trimmed V and J ends, which lost 9 bases and 7 bases, there was a span of 15 bases. The germline V gene encodes CDR1 MNHNS and CDR2 SASEGT. It was with 60 Vbeta and 13 Jbeta primers that the PCR ran. Here immunoSEQ multiplex PCR was the method, and the copy in TCRdb shows in-frame clones only, minus some. The data contain 200,000 to 250,000 clones, roughly 90% of them singletons. The specimen was PBMCs. The source of this sequence is a woman aged 18 to 35 in good health and CMV-seronegative. The chain is built from TRBV6-1 and TRBJ2-5, with D uncertain. CDR3 sequence reads: CASLDNAGTQYF. CDR3 nucleotides: TGTGCCAGTTTAGACAACGCCGGGACCCAGTACTTC.